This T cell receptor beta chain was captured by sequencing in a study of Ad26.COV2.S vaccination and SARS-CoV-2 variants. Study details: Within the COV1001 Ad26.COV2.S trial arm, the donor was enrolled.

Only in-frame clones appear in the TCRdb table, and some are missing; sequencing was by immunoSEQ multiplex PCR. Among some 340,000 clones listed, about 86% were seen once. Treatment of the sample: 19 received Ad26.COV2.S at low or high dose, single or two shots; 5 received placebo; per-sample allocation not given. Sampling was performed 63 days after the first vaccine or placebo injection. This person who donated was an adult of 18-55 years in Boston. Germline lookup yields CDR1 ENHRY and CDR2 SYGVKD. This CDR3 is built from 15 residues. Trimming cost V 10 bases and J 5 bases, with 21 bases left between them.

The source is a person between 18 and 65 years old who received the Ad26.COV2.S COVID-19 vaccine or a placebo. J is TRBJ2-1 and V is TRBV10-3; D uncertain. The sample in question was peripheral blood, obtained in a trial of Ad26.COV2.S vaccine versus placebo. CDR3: CASRAPGGLNNEQFF. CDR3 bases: TGTGCCAGCCGGGCGCCGGGTGGCCTCAACAATGAGCAGTTCTTC.